Listed below are T cell receptor beta chains from one sample, sequenced in a study of CD8+CD57+ T cells in acquired aplastic anemia. TCRdb ran MiXCR on the reads and lists one entry per CDR3 protein. The table includes roughly 160,000 distinct CDR3 sequences, about 64% detected once. Material: sorted CD4+, CD8+, or CD8+CD57+ T cells (not recorded which) from PBMCs. The origin of the receptors is a human donor in good health. CDR3s include the opening cysteine and the closing phenylalanine or tryptophan. D genes are given only for firm matches. Clone size, where shown, is once, few, many, or a class for clones that have expanded.

>-|-|15|TRBV7-9|TRBJ1-4
TGTGCCAGCAGCTTAGAACAGGGCGCTAATGAAAAACTGTTTTTT
CASSLEQGANEKLFF
>-|few|14|TRBV28|TRBJ2-7
TGTGCCAGCAATTCTCTCGGGGGACCCTACGAGCAGTACTTC
CASNSLGGPYEQYF
>TRBD1|-|13|TRBV2|TRBJ1-3
TGTGCCAGCGACAGGGCTGGTGGAAACACCATATATTTT
CASDRAGGNTIYF
>TRBD2|-|13|TRBV29-1|TRBJ2-1
TGCAGCGTTGACGGGGGGTCAGGCAATGAGCAGTTCTTC
CSVDGGSGNEQFF
>-|-|12|TRBV2|TRBJ2-1
TGTGCCAGCAGTATATCTTCCCTGGAGCAGTTCTTC
CASSISSLEQFF
>TRBD1|many|12|TRBV29-1|TRBJ2-7
TGCAGCGTTGAAGGACAGGGCTACGAGCAGTACTTC
CSVEGQGYEQYF
>-|-|13|TRBV19|TRBJ2-1
TGTGCCAGTAGTATTGGTGGCGGGGTCGTTCAGTTCTTC
CASSIGGGVVQFF
>TRBD2|-|14|TRBV20-1|TRBJ2-7
TGCAGTGCTGGACTAGCGGGGGGGGCCTACGAGCAGTACTTC
CSAGLAGGAYEQYF
>-|few|16|TRBV20-1|TRBJ2-5
TGCAGTGCTAGAGTAGAGTCGGGGCAGCCCCAAGAGACCCAGTACTTC
CSARVESGQPQETQYF
>-|-|10|TRBV4-1|TRBJ1-2
TGCGCCAGCCGGGGCTGGGGCTACACCTTC
CASRGWGYTF
>-|few|12|TRBV5-4|TRBJ1-1
TGTGCCAGCAGTATCCGTTTATCGGAAGCTTTCTTT
CASSIRLSEAFF
>-|-|15|TRBV7-6|TRBJ2-5
TGTGCCAGCAGCTTAGCAAGGGCGCGGGGTGAGACCCAGTACTTC
CASSLARARGETQYF
>-|-|14|TRBV10-3|TRBJ1-2
TGTGCCATCAGTGAGCGGGGTATCGGGTATGGCTACACCTTC
CAISERGIGYGYTF
>-|-|12|TRBV20-1|TRBJ2-5
TGCAGTGCTGTCCATGCAGGAGAGACCCAGTACTTC
CSAVHAGETQYF
>-|-|11|TRBV2|TRBJ2-7
TGTGCCAGCAGTGATAACTACGAGCAGTACTTC
CASSDNYEQYF
>-|-|13|TRBV19|TRBJ1-2
TGTGCCAGTAGTGCAAACGGGCGTCCCGACGGGACCTTC
CASSANGRPDGTF
>TRBD2|-|15|TRBV20-1|TRBJ2-7
TGCAGTGCTAGAGAGAGCGGGAGGGCATCCTACGAGCGGTACTTC
CSARESGRASYERYF
>-|once|16|TRBV7-9|TRBJ2-3
TGTGCCAGCAGCTTAGGAGTCCATGAACCCCCCTATACGCAGTATTTT
CASSLGVHEPPYTQYF
>TRBD1|few|16|TRBV15|TRBJ1-1
TGTGCCACCAGCGGCCGGCCGGGACAGGGTGTAACTGAAGCTTTCTTT
CATSGRPGQGVTEAFF
>TRBD1|-|14|TRBV24-1|TRBJ1-2
TGTGCCACCAGTGATGGGACAGGGGTATCGGGCTACACCTTC
CATSDGTGVSGYTF
>-|many|15|TRBV10-3|TRBJ2-4
TGTGCCACGAAAGGAGGGTCAGGGATAGAAAACATTCAGTACTTC
CATKGGSGIENIQYF
>-|many|16|TRBV29-1|TRBJ2-1
TGCAGCGGTGGAGTGGCGGGGATGAGCTCCTACAATGAGCAGTTCTTC
CSGGVAGMSSYNEQFF
>TRBD2|-|14|TRBV27|TRBJ2-7
TGTGCCAGCAGCCATGGACTAGCGGGGGGCGAGCAGTACTTC
CASSHGLAGGEQYF
>TRBD1|few|15|TRBV7-9|TRBJ2-7
TGTGCCAGCAGCTTATCAGGGGGTTTTCCGTACGAGCAGTACTTC
CASSLSGGFPYEQYF
>TRBD2|many|14|TRBV24-1|TRBJ2-5
TGTGCCACCAGCGGGCGGGAGGGTCATGAGACCCAGTACTTC
CATSGREGHETQYF
>-|-|15|TRBV10-3|TRBJ1-5
TGTGCCATCAGTGATGGCAGGTCTGACAATCAGCCCCAGCATTTT
CAISDGRSDNQPQHF
>-|-|13|TRBV7-9|TRBJ1-1
TGTGCCAGCAGCCCTATTTCCTCCGCTGAAGCTTTCTTT
CASSPISSAEAFF
>-|once|14|TRBV20-1|TRBJ2-5
TGCAGTGCTAGTCAGGGACTGCCGCAAGAGACCCAGTACTTC
CSASQGLPQETQYF
>TRBD2|many|15|TRBV7-3|TRBJ2-2
TGTGCCAGCAGCGCCGGACTAGGGGACACCGGGGAGCTGTTTTTT
CASSAGLGDTGELFF
>TRBD1|many|15|TRBV5-8|TRBJ2-7
TGTGCCAGCAGCTGGGGGACAGGGGTTGCGGGAGAGCAGTACTTC
CASSWGTGVAGEQYF
>TRBD1|-|13|TRBV20-1|TRBJ1-2
TGCAGTGCTAGAGGGGACAGCAACTATGGCTACACCTTC
CSARGDSNYGYTF
>TRBD1|-|16|TRBV19|TRBJ1-6
TGTGCCAGTAGTCAGGGACAGGGCCTACCGGGTTCACCCCTCCACTTT
CASSQGQGLPGSPLHF
>TRBD1|once|14|TRBV5-1|TRBJ2-7
TGCGCCAGCAGCGCTGACAGGGGGCGACGTGAGCAGTACTTC
CASSADRGRREQYF
>TRBD2|-|17|TRBV6-6|TRBJ2-7
TGTGCCAGCAGTTACGGGGGGACTAGCGGGACGGAATACGAGCAGTACTTC
CASSYGGTSGTEYEQYF
>TRBD2|-|15|TRBV20-1|TRBJ2-7
TGCAGTGCGCCTAGACTAGCGGGAGGATCCGACGAGCAGTACTTC
CSAPRLAGGSDEQYF
>TRBD2|-|11|TRBV20-1|TRBJ2-7
TGCAGTGCTAGGGGCGGGAGCGAGCAGTACTTC
CSARGGSEQYF
>TRBD1|-|13|TRBV20-1|TRBJ1-2
TGCAGTGCAGGGGGCAGGGGGAACTATGGCTACACCTTC
CSAGGRGNYGYTF
>TRBD1|many|15|TRBV15|TRBJ2-7
TGTGCCACCAGCAGCAGACAGGGACCCTCCTACGAGCAGTACTTC
CATSSRQGPSYEQYF
>-|-|13|TRBV15|TRBJ1-2
TGTGCCACCAGCAGAGATCCCGATTATGGCTACACCTTC
CATSRDPDYGYTF
>TRBD1|few|19|TRBV4-1|TRBJ1-1
TGCGCCAGCAGCCAAGTATTCCCCGGAAACAGGGGATGGAACACTGAAGCTTTCTTT
CASSQVFPGNRGWNTEAFF
>-|-|13|TRBV15|TRBJ1-2
TGTGCCACCAGCAGAGACAGGGACCCTGGCTACACCTTC
CATSRDRDPGYTF
>-|-|14|TRBV10-3|TRBJ2-3
TGTGCCATCAGTGGAACCGGGACAACAGATACGCAGTATTTT
CAISGTGTTDTQYF
>-|many|13|TRBV19|TRBJ2-2
TGTGCCAGTAGCAGCAGGGAGGTCGGGGAGCTGTTTTTT
CASSSREVGELFF
>TRBD2|-|15|TRBV29-1|TRBJ2-1
TGCAGCGTTGAGGAGCGGGAGGGTAGTAACGATGAGCAGTTCTTC
CSVEEREGSNDEQFF
>TRBD2|many|13|TRBV19|TRBJ2-1
TGTGCCAGTAATCCGGGACTAGGAAATGAGCAGTTCTTC
CASNPGLGNEQFF
>-|many|14|TRBV27|TRBJ2-7
TGTGCCAGCAGTTTACGTGCGGGTGCGTACGAGCAGTACTTC
CASSLRAGAYEQYF
>-|-|13|TRBV19|TRBJ2-7
TGTGCCAGTAGTGGCGGGGAATCCTACGAGCAGTACTTC
CASSGGESYEQYF
>-|few|16|TRBV27|TRBJ1-5
TGTGCCAGCAGGGGGACAAAGGAGGGGATGCTTTTCCCCCAGCATTTT
CASRGTKEGMLFPQHF
>-|-|9|TRBV20-1|TRBJ2-5
TGCAGTGCTAATACAGACCAGTACTTC
CSANTDQYF
>TRBD2|-|14|TRBV5-4|TRBJ2-7
TGTGCCAGCAGCGCACTAGCGGGAGATGTCGAGCAGTACTTC
CASSALAGDVEQYF
>-|once|14|TRBV5-1|TRBJ1-1
TGCGCCAGCAGCTTGGAGGGGGGGACCACTGAAGCTTTCTTT
CASSLEGGTTEAFF
>TRBD1|-|15|TRBV5-1|TRBJ2-1
TGCGCCAGCAGCTTAGGACAGGGACCTTACAATGAGCAGTTCTTC
CASSLGQGPYNEQFF
>-|-|14|TRBV10-3|TRBJ1-3
TGTGCCATCGGGAGGGAGGAAGATGGAAACACCATATATTTT
CAIGREEDGNTIYF